This TCR beta chain was found in a study of response to subunit inactivated influenza vaccine. Germline CDR1 and CDR2: KGHDR and SFDVKD. CDR3 length: 17 residues. V was clipped by 2 bases and J by 5 bases; unmatched bases: 8. TCRdb analysed the RT-PCR reads with MiXCR anew, one entry per CDR3 protein. Here the sample spans approximately 170,000 distinct CDR3 sequences, 12% being singletons. The same data also contributed to another study, on T cells expressing NK-cell markers. As reported in that work: TCR beta cDNA was made by 5'RACE template switching with UMIs.

The sample in question was CD8+ T cells sorted from PBMCs, obtained roughly 13 days after vaccination. V gene TRBV24-1 combines with J gene TRBJ2-1; 10 bases match TRBD2. This clonotype was sampled from a man over 45 who received an inactivated influenza vaccine. Here the CDR3 DNA reads TGTGCCACCAGTGATTACATACAACTAGCGGGGAACAATGAGCAGTTCTTC. As protein: CATSDYIQLAGNNEQFF.